Ten or more counts support the clone carrying this T cell receptor (beta chain). What it binds is unknown. This entry belongs to a study of T-cell reconstitution after alpha-beta-depleted transplantation in children. Study findings and constraints: Several hundred expanded graft clones reportedly gave rise to the alpha-beta T cells present about two months after transplant. The main origin of T-cell counts and diversity one year after transplant was newly produced T cells.

V lost 0 bases and J lost 2, with 17 bases in between. The CDR3 has 16 amino acids. Germline CDR1 reads DFQATT; CDR2 reads SNEGSKA (reference sequence). Unique molecular identifiers were built into the TCRbeta library. TCRdb analysed the PCR reads with MiXCR anew, one entry per CDR3 protein. This sample yields 200,000 to 250,000 distinct CDR3 sequences, of which approximately 11% are seen a single time; approximately 28% belongs to the top ten. The V and J genes are TRBV20-1 and TRBJ2-7; D tentatively fits TRBD1 or TRBD2 (5 bases each). This sequence was found in a child less than two years old with acute myeloid leukemia, due to receive a stem cell transplant. The source material was PBMCs, sampled before TCRalphabeta/CD19-depleted stem cell transplant. The CDR3 DNA reads TGCAGTGCTAGAGATTTCTTCGACGGGGCCACCTACGAGCAGTACTTC. Translating it yields CSARDFFDGATYEQYF.